This T cell receptor (beta chain) was recovered during a study of blood T cell repertoires in COVID-19. Germline assignment: CDR1 MNHEY and CDR2 SVGAGI. The CDR3 covers 13 residues. Trimming cost V 5 bases and J 5 bases, with 12 bases left between them. Per the original data handling: Estimation of nucleated cell counts relied on the amplification of reference gene primers. Some clones are missing from TCRdb's copy, which holds only in-frame ones; the method was immunoSEQ multiplex PCR. That table furnishes V, J and clone size, whereas the DNA furnished D and trimming. Found here are about 170,000 clones, approximately 86% of them singletons; the top ten hold more than 9%.

The TCR originated in a woman of 80 years or more with active or convalescent COVID-19. The chain recombines TRBV6-5 with TRBJ1-1; D gene unclear. The sample was peripheral blood. DNA of the CDR3: TGTGCCAGCAGTCGCGGGGATGGGACTGAAGCTTTCTTT. Translation gives CASSRGDGTEAFF.